This TCR beta chain was captured by sequencing in a study of shared clonotypes between healthy human individuals. Naive CD8 cells lacked CD45RO and underwent positive selection for CCR7, leaving out terminally differentiated effector memory CD45RA+ cells. All donors were healthy HIV-negative adults lacking recent acute infections or vaccinations. V lost 2 bases and J lost 5, with 4 bases in between. CDR1 is ENHRY, CDR2 SYGVKD, per germline. This CDR3 has 11 residues. The study, taken as a whole, reports: Tissues were not sampled, only blood, and their repertoires likely differ.

In the authors' methods: Junction-only sequences without quality scores came from ImmunoSEQ, so filtering differed. The data were produced by immunoSEQ multiplex PCR, yet TCRdb's version contains in-frame clones alone and is incomplete. V and J calls plus clone size are reproduced from that table; the DNA served to infer D and trimming. The table includes approximately 2,200,000 clones, roughly 91% detected once. Regarding this clone: The antigen is undetermined.

The receptor's source is a man younger than 30 in good health. Some clones in this sample may be carry-over from other donors' samples. V gene TRBV10-3 combines with J gene TRBJ2-7; D is uncertain. The sequenced sample consisted of naive CD8+ T cells from PBMCs. In DNA form, the CDR3 reads TGTGCCATCAGTGAGGCCAACGAGCAGTACTTC. This gives the protein CAISEANEQYF.